The T cell receptor beta chain described here comes from a study of OX40 agonist ivuxolimab in advanced cancers. Findings and caveats of the study: Expanded clones were, on average, more numerous among CD8+ T cells than CD4+.

Details on this clone: Antigen unknown.

The ends lost 8 bases at V and 5 bases at J; junction bases unmatched: 2. CDR1 and CDR2 from the germline V gene are MNHEY and SMNVEV (reference sequence). This CDR3 comprises 11 residues. Clones were sequenced by immunoSEQ multiplex PCR, and TCRdb holds only the in-frame ones, with some missing. The sample has around 30,000 clones, around 84% seen once. With baseline, cycle 4 day 1, and cycle 7 day 1 as timepoints, blood was sampled. V and J are TRBV27 and TRBJ1-1, with TRBD1 identical over 7 bases. Here the sequenced sample was CD4+ or CD8+ T cells sorted from blood, taken in a trial of the OX40 agonist ivuxolimab. The source is an adult with an advanced solid tumor such as melanoma, head and neck, liver or kidney cancer. CDR3 residues: CASLRGTEAFF. CDR3 DNA: TGTGCCAGCCTCAGGGGGACTGAAGCTTTCTTT.